The 6 T cell receptor beta chains below were found in one sample sequenced in a study of cytomegalovirus exposure and HLA in healthy donors. Assay: immunoSEQ multiplex PCR; the TCRdb copy retains only in-frame clones and omits some. This table has about 160,000 clones, about 90% appearing once. The sample taken for sequencing was PBMCs. Receptors were obtained from a woman aged 18 to 35 in good health and CMV-seropositive.

This chain joins TRBV7-9 and TRBJ2-7; 9 bases are shared with TRBD1. Trimming removed 3 bases from V and 6 bases from J; junction bases left unmatched: 6. There are 14 residues in the CDR3. Germline assignment: CDR1 SEHNR and CDR2 FQNEAQ (reference sequence). CDR3 nucleotide sequence: TGTGCCAGCAGCTTCCCGGGACAGGGTCCCGAGCAGTACTTC. Protein sequence: CASSFPGQGPEQYF.

The chain employs TRBV29-1 and TRBJ2-3; D is unresolved. The germline CDR1 and CDR2 sequences are SQVTM and ANQGSEA. The V and J ends lost 7 bases and 6 bases respectively, with 2 bases between them. This CDR3 has 8 amino acids. The CDR3 region has the DNA TGCAGCGCTGATACGCAGTATTTT. It yields the protein CSADTQYF.

This rearrangement joins TRBV15 to TRBJ2-2; TRBD2 matches at 7 bases. CDR3 length equals 13 residues. Trimming removed 8 bases from V and 10 bases from J; junction bases left unmatched: 10. Germline V CDR1 and CDR2: LNHNV, YYDKDF (reference sequence). CDR3 loop: CATSGKGREELFF. Here the CDR3 DNA reads TGTGCCACCTCGGGCAAAGGGAGGGAGGAGCTGTTTTTT.

This CDR3 reads CASSLPVCNQPQHF. In DNA form, the CDR3 reads TGTGCCAGCAGCCTACCGGTCTGCAATCAGCCCCAGCATTTT. The gene calls are TRBV11-3 and TRBJ1-5; no clear D. The CDR3 consists of 14 residues. The V gene's germline CDR1 is SGHNT and CDR2 YENEEA. Trimming pared 5 bases from V and 2 bases from J, leaving 10 bases between.

DNA for the CDR3: TGTGCCAGCAGTTTATTCCAGGGGAGGGACAATGAGCAGTTCTTC. This translates into CASSLFQGRDNEQFF. This chain uses TRBV27 with TRBJ2-1, with a possible D match to TRBD2 (7 bases). Germline V gene sequence: CDR1 MNHEY, CDR2 SMNVEV (reference sequence). The CDR3 covers 15 residues. V was pared by 1 base and J by 5 bases, with 12 bases between.

The chain employs TRBV5-8 and TRBJ1-4, with 10 bases fitting TRBD1. CDR3 size: 15 residues. Per germline, CDR1 SGHTS and CDR2 YDEGEE. V shed 4 bases, J shed 7 bases, and the junction held 7 bases outside the gene matches. In DNA, the CDR3 is TGTGCCAGCAGCAACGGACAGGGGGGGGTTGAAAAACTGTTTTTT. Amino acid sequence: CASSNGQGGVEKLFF.